These 24 T cell receptor beta chains were all obtained from the same sample, sequenced in a study of T cells in Graves' hyperthyroidism and ophthalmopathy (dated by TCRdb to the late 2010s). The method was multiplex PCR. The instrument given in TCRdb is Illumina HiSeq 2000. Amplification of TCR beta CDR3 regions was carried out from RNA transcripts. A first-round RT-PCR of the TCR CDR3 used the HTBI primer set with the Qiagen OneStep RT-PCR kit. TCRdb trimmed the raw reads at Q25, called clones with MiXCR and kept productive beta chains. CDR3 protein duplicates are merged, each entry listing the most common genes and DNA. For this sample there are 700,000 to 850,000 distinct CDR3 sequences; 35% appear just once. 30% to 40% of the sample is in the top ten clones. Sequenced material: blood. All receptors come from a woman aged 40 to 55 with Graves' hyperthyroidism.

The chain couples TRBV20-1 to TRBJ2-5, with D perhaps matching TRBD2 (6 bases). There are 14 residues in the CDR3. Trimming left V 6 bases short and J 3 bases short, with 17 bases between. CDR1 is DFQATT, CDR2 SNEGSKA, per germline (reference sequence). CDR3 sequence: CSAPTLAGKETQYF. The DNA of the CDR3 is TGCAGTGCGCCAACGCTGGCGGGGAAAGAGACCCAGTACTTC.

This chain uses TRBV29-1 with TRBJ1-5, with TRBD1 as a possible D gene (5 bases). Germline values: CDR1 SQVTM, CDR2 ANQGSEA. The V end was cut by 1 base, the J end by 6 bases, with 13 bases between. This CDR3 has 14 residues. CDR3 nucleotides: TGCAGCGTTGAAGTCGACAGAAGAGGTCAGCCCCAGCATTTT. It specifies CSVEVDRRGQPQHF.

This clonotype showed up many times. The rearrangement links TRBV7-9 to TRBJ2-7, with 7 bases that match TRBD1. J lost 0 bases, V lost 6 bases, and 8 bases had no gene match. CDR3 size: 15 residues. The germline CDR1 and CDR2 sequences are SEHNR and FQNEAQ (reference sequence). The CDR3 here is CASSPTGTVSYEQYF. CDR3 nucleotides: TGTGCCAGCAGTCCAACCGGGACAGTCTCCTACGAGCAGTACTTC.

The chain combines TRBV20-1 with TRBJ1-3, with 9 bases identical to TRBD1. The CDR3 extends over 15 amino acids. V shed 0 bases, J shed 4 bases, and the junction held 4 bases outside the gene matches. Germline V gives CDR1 DFQATT, CDR2 SNEGSKA (reference sequence). The DNA of the CDR3 is TGCAGTGCTAGAGATTGGGACAGGGACGGAAACACCATATATTTT. The encoded protein is CSARDWDRDGNTIYF.

This clonotype was found many times. This rearrangement joins TRBV2 to TRBJ1-4; the D is unclear. The ends were cut back, 6 bases at V and 7 bases at J, with 18 bases in the middle. The CDR3 sequence is 15 residues long. Germline assignment: CDR1 SNHLY and CDR2 FYNNEI. The CDR3 loop reads CASRKTARVGEKLFF. The DNA of the CDR3 is TGTGCCAGCAGAAAAACGGCGAGGGTGGGTGAAAAACTGTTTTTT.

The V gene is TRBV7-2, the J gene TRBJ1-1; perhaps TRBD1 as D (6 bases). This CDR3 contains 13 residues. With 1 base removed from V and 10 bases from J, the gap between germline ends came to 13 bases. CDR1 is SGHTA, CDR2 FQGNSA, per germline. CDR3 amino acids: CASSLGGGLGAFF. CDR3 bases: TGTGCCAGCAGCTTAGGGGGGGGGCTTGGAGCTTTCTTT.

This chain links TRBV20-1 with TRBJ1-1; weak D call: TRBD1 (5 bases). Germline V gene data show CDR1 as DFQATT and CDR2 as SNEGSKA (reference sequence). This CDR3 spans 14 amino acids. The V and J ends lost 5 bases and 5 bases respectively, with 18 bases between them. DNA for the CDR3: TGCAGTGCTCGCAGTGGGTCCCGGGGGACTGAAGCTTTCTTT. Its protein is CSARSGSRGTEAFF.

The gene calls are TRBV29-1 and TRBJ2-2; D is possibly TRBD1 (6 bases). The CDR3 spans 15 residues. Germline V CDR1 and CDR2: SQVTM, ANQGSEA. Trimming took 7 bases from V and 6 from J, leaving 21 bases between them. CDR3: CSARGMGVRAGELFF. The CDR3 nucleotides read TGCAGCGCTAGGGGGATGGGGGTTCGGGCCGGGGAGCTGTTTTTT.

This clonotype has more than one count but fewer than ten. The chain joins TRBV28 to TRBJ2-5, with 9 bases aligning to TRBD1. V trimming: 5 bases; J trimming: 0 bases; junction bases outside the gene matches: 4. Germline lookup yields CDR1 MDHEN and CDR2 SYDVKM. The CDR3 loop spans 15 amino acids. The CDR3 sequence: CASSNGQGYQETQYF. CDR3 bases: TGTGCCAGCAGTAACGGACAGGGGTACCAAGAGACCCAGTACTTC.

The rearrangement links TRBV5-6 to TRBJ1-6, with 10 bases matching TRBD1. This CDR3 is 15 amino acids long. Germline loops: CDR1 SGHDT, CDR2 YYEEEE. With 1 base clipped from V and 9 bases from J, the junction kept 4 bases outside the gene matches. CDR3 nucleotides: TGTGCCAGCAGCTTGTTGACAGGGGGCGGTTCACCCCTCCACTTT. Translated: CASSLLTGGGSPLHF.

In its sample, this clonotype was seen a few times. This may arise from a read error, as a much more abundant clone is one base away. The chain joins TRBV10-3 to TRBJ1-1; D gene unclear. CDR1 and CDR2 from the germline V gene are ENHRY and SYGVKD. There are 15 residues in the CDR3. CDR3 loop: CTISEGAQMNTEAFF. Written as DNA, the CDR3 is TGTACCATCAGTGAGGGAGCCCAGATGAACACTGAAGCTTTCTTT.

The chain uses TRBV7-2 and TRBJ1-2, with TRBD1 matching over 11 bases. J lost 4 bases, V lost 5 bases, and 9 bases had no gene match. Germline loops: CDR1 SGHTA, CDR2 FQGNSA. This CDR3 comprises 16 residues. The CDR3 sequence: CASSLSRTGGPYGYTF. The CDR3 nucleotides read TGTGCCAGCAGCCTCTCCAGGACAGGGGGCCCCTATGGCTACACCTTC.

This clonotype turned up a few times. The J gene is TRBJ2-7, the V gene TRBV7-2, with a weak D call TRBD1 (6 bases). Germline V gene lookup returns CDR1 SGHTA and CDR2 FQGNSA. The CDR3 runs to 14 residues. V dropped 8 bases and J dropped 4 bases, with 18 bases sitting between them. The CDR3 bases are TGTGCCAGCTCACCTCGGGACAACCGATACGAGCAGTACTTC. Amino acids: CASSPRDNRYEQYF.

This clonotype was detected many times. CDR3 bases: TGTGCCATCAGTGATCCGGCAAGTGAAAAACTGTTTTTT. Protein sequence: CAISDPASEKLFF. This chain links TRBV10-3 with TRBJ1-4; D gene uncertain. Trimming removed 3 bases at V and 7 bases at J, with 9 bases between. From germline, CDR1 is ENHRY and CDR2 SYGVKD. The CDR3 is 13 residues long.

There are many counts of this clonotype. V gene TRBV19 combines with J gene TRBJ1-4, with D tentatively TRBD1 (6 bases). The CDR3 totals 14 residues. CDR1 is LNHDA, CDR2 SQIVND, per germline (reference sequence). The V and J ends lost 6 bases and 4 bases respectively, with 12 bases between them. The CDR3 sequence: CASRPPRGNEKLFF. CDR3 sequence (DNA): TGTGCCAGTAGGCCGCCCAGGGGTAATGAAAAACTGTTTTTT.

The sample holds a few counts of this clonotype. The V gene is TRBV12-3 or TRBV12-4, the J gene TRBJ2-7, with D tentatively TRBD1 or TRBD2 (5 bases each). V was cut by 4 bases and J by 6 bases, with 19 bases left in between. The CDR3 loop spans 15 amino acids. DNA for the CDR3: TGTGCCAGCAGTTACGACGGGACGGACCCGGGCGAGCAGTACTTC. Protein product: CASSYDGTDPGEQYF.

This clonotype was observed a handful of times. V usage is TRBV7-8 and J usage is TRBJ2-7; 9 nucleotides agree with TRBD2. Germline loops: CDR1 SGHVS, CDR2 FQNEAQ. The CDR3 spans 15 residues. With 5 bases clipped from V and 5 bases from J, the junction kept 10 bases outside the gene matches. The CDR3 loop reads CASSALAGTLDEQYF. The CDR3 bases are TGTGCCAGCAGCGCGCTAGCGGGAACACTAGACGAGCAGTACTTC.

Comments on this clonotype: The junction shows a germline mismatch at one end, possibly a read error. The chain couples TRBV10-3 to TRBJ1-1; D gene uncertain. The CDR3 spans 12 residues. Germline V gives CDR1 ENHRY, CDR2 SYGVKD. The CDR3: CTIKAGNTEAFF. The CDR3 bases are TGTACCATCAAAGCTGGGAACACTGAAGCTTTCTTC.

This clonotype has just a few counts. The chain has TRBV7-2 and TRBJ2-7, with 8 bases aligning to TRBD2. V dropped 2 bases and J dropped 1; count of bases not matched to a gene: 4. The CDR3 totals 15 residues. Germline lookup yields CDR1 SGHTA and CDR2 FQGNSA. CDR3 DNA sequence: TGTGCCAGCAGCTTACGGGGGGGTAGGTCCTACGAGCAGTACTTC. Encoded protein: CASSLRGGRSYEQYF.

The rearrangement uses TRBV29-1 and TRBJ1-4, with D perhaps matching TRBD1 (6 bases). CDR1 SQVTM and CDR2 ANQGSEA come from the germline V gene. V gave up 3 bases and J gave up 10 bases, with 15 bases separating them. The CDR3 has 13 amino acids. CDR3 sequence: CSVDGQGRRKLFF. CDR3 sequence (DNA): TGCAGCGTTGATGGCCAGGGGCGACGAAAACTGTTTTTT.

This clonotype occurred many times. The chain has TRBV11-3 and TRBJ2-5; 9 bases map to TRBD2. After removal of 10 bases from V and 4 bases from J, the junction contained 4 bases not matched to a gene. The CDR3 spans 12 residues. Germline V CDR1 and CDR2: SGHNT, YENEEA. The CDR3 DNA reads TGTGCCACCAGAGCGGGGGGAGAGACCCAGTACTTC. Residues: CATRAGGETQYF.

The genes are TRBV11-2 and TRBJ1-2, with 9 bases identical to TRBD1. The J segment lost 2 bases and the V segment lost 4 bases, leaving 14 bases of the junction unmatched. Germline CDR1 and CDR2: SGHAT and FQNNGV. This CDR3 is 18 amino acids long. CDR3 loop: CASSSEQGAFTSNYGYTF. The CDR3 DNA reads as TGTGCCAGCAGCTCAGAACAGGGGGCTTTTACCTCAAACTATGGCTACACCTTC.

Notes on this clonotype: The junction does not match germline at one end; this may be a read error. The V call is TRBV10-3, the J call TRBJ1-4; 8 nucleotides align to TRBD1. The CDR3 loop spans 17 amino acids. Germline V lookup: CDR1 ENHRY, CDR2 SYGVKD. The CDR3 sequence: CASSLFGTGATNEKLFF. Here the CDR3 DNA reads TGTGCCAGCAGTTTATTCGGGACAGGTGCAACTAATGAAAAACTGTTTTTT.

The chain has TRBV7-3 and TRBJ2-7; D assignment may be TRBD1 or TRBD2 (6 bases each). V was trimmed by 0 bases and J by 8 bases, leaving 17 bases between them. Germline V CDR1 and CDR2: SGHTA, FQGTGA. The CDR3 length is 15 residues. The CDR3 DNA reads as TGTGCCAGCAGCTTAACCGGGGGCCTCCAGGACCAGCAGTACTTC. Translating gives CASSLTGGLQDQQYF.